This TCR beta chain was recorded in a study of beta chain features in type 1 diabetes (dated by TCRdb to about 2018). General notes on the study: Mean age, gender distribution, total cell number and subset yield did not differ between patients and healthy donors. Naive and central memory subsets were obtained from all 30 or so donors, but regulatory and stem cell-like memory subsets were isolated from only 8 patients and roughly 8 healthy donors. In the study, recently diagnosed type 1 diabetes patients and matched healthy donors were compared on the TCRB repertoires of their sorted circulating CD4+ T cell subsets. Across all samples, 107,917,701 sorted cells were examined, and cell number per subset correlated strongly with RNA yield.

A single peripheral blood draw of approximately 0.11 L on average was collected from each donor into heparinised tubes. A BD FACSAria II and a panel including CD45RO, CCR7, CD25, CD127, CD95 and CD27 were used to sort naive, central memory, regulatory and stem cell-like memory CD4+ T cells. Every sorted population had a purity above 98%. PBMCs were separated immediately by Lymphoprep density gradient centrifugation and were stained directly, without being cultured. Samples were stained and sorted in pairs, with one healthy donor and one patient per experiment, so that batch effects were minimized. This clone showed up just a few times. What antigen it recognizes has not been identified. Base qualities are not provided; no much larger clone lies one nucleotide away. The CDR3 holds 14 amino acids from the cysteine to the phenylalanine. CDR3 DNA only is kept here, 42 bases in frame from base 1. The junction carries 7 bases between V and J, which are trimmed by 1 base and 0 bases respectively. The germline V gene (reference sequence) provides CDR1 SGHNT and CDR2 YYREEE.

The entire amount of isolated RNA was reverse transcribed using the High Capacity cDNA Reverse Transcription Kit, so the sequenced TCRB transcripts were expressed ones. Naive, central memory and regulatory T cell samples underwent deep immunoSEQ sequencing, averaging about 3.5 million total reads per sample. Sorted cells were lysed in RLT buffer, and RNA was extracted using DNase-treated RNeasy Micro or Mini kits according to cell number. Each cell subset was processed on its own to prevent cross-contamination, while patient and healthy donor samples were processed together. The immunoSEQ multiplex PCR was used to amplify TCRB sequences from cDNA, generating 87-bp fragments that spanned the CDR3 region. Sequencing of the amplicons was done on the Illumina HiSeq platform. In the paper's pipeline: PCR bias was corrected computationally using synthetic template baselines, and reads within Hamming distance 2 were collapsed, with unmergeable singletons discarded. By aligning reads against IMGT, V, D and J genes, CDR3 length, and insertions or deletions at six rearrangement sites were assigned. Within each subset, clonotype counts were normalized to sorted cell number, after which true diversity and Gini coefficients were computed with the tcR R package. The overlap coefficient, calculated on TCRB nucleotide sequences, was used to quantify repertoire sharing. Out-of-frame TCRB sequences from naive cells were analyzed to stand in for the pre-selection repertoire. Imported from immuneACCESS, the table was reduced by TCRdb to in-frame sequences with V and J called. These copies leave out some clones; in studies compared against another copy, an unresolved V gene accounts for under half, and the cause of the remainder is not known. The V and J calls and clone size come from that table; D and trimming were worked out from the DNA. The sample table holds about 620,000 clones, of which about 16% were seen once. The ten top clones hold about 0.086% of the sample.

Beyond this particular receptor, the publication reports: Patients with type 1 diabetes made fewer insertions and deleted more nucleotides at VDJ recombination sites, implying thymic rearrangement abnormalities. Shorter templates might be favored by PCR, yet because patient and control samples were amplified and corrected together, any such skew would affect both groups equally. Because cDNA was sequenced instead of genomic DNA, highly expressing activated cells could be over-represented, though the groups showed no difference in activation or CD3 levels. Naive, central memory and regulatory TCRB repertoires appeared to be more similar among patients than among healthy donors. Type 1 diabetes patients showed a moderate but significant shortening of TCRB CDR3 length in all four CD4+ subsets. Only small numbers of individuals were included in the HLA sub-analyses, which left unresolved whether HLA type had any influence on TCRB rearrangement.

The sequence derives from a man between 18 and 29 years old in good health. Specimen: naive CD4+ T cells from blood. The cell subset or site label here, explained by the study, means: true naive CD4+ T cells. The chain employs TRBV5-4 and TRBJ1-2; there is no confident call for the D gene. This receptor has the CDR3 CASSLPGANYGYTF. The DNA is as follows: TGTGCCAGCAGCTTGCCGGGAGCTAACTATGGCTACACCTTC.